This TCR beta chain was sequenced during a study of blood T cell repertoires in COVID-19. Study-wide background: Researchers got acute and convalescent COVID-19 samples from the United States, Italy and Spain. In each case, the material was cDNA or gDNA derived from T cells, B-cell-depleted T cells, or PBMCs.

Germline V gives CDR1 SGHAT, CDR2 FQNNGV. The CDR3 is 9 residues long. Trimming shortened V by 10 bases and J by 12 bases, and 10 bases separated the two germline ends. Authors' methods: Amplification from reference gene primers served as the basis for estimated nucleated cell counts. Here immunoSEQ multiplex PCR was the method, and the copy in TCRdb shows in-frame clones only, minus some. V and J calls and clone size are copied from that table; D and trimming were computed from the DNA. The sample includes around 260,000 clones, about 87% of them seen just once. Sample: peripheral blood. The V gene is TRBV11-2, the J gene TRBJ1-3; D is unresolved. The receptor was isolated from a woman aged 35 to 49 who had recovered from COVID-19. The CDR3 DNA sequence: TGTGCCACCCCCCTCGTCATATATTTT. It codes for CATPLVIYF.